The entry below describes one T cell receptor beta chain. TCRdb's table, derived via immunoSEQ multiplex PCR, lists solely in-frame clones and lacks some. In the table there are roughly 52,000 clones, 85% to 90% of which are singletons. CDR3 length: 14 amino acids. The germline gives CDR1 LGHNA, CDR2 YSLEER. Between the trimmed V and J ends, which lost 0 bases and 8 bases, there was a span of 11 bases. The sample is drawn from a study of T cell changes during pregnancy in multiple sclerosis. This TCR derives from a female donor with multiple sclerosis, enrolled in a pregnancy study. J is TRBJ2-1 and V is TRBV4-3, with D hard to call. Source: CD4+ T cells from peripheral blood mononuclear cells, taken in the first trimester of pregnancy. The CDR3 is CASSQDRSIDEQFF. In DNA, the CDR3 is TGCGCCAGCAGCCAAGATAGGAGTATCGATGAGCAGTTCTTC.